The clone carrying this T cell receptor beta chain showed up just once. The antigen remains undetermined. The data were taken from a study of T cells in tuberculosis. Study-level findings and limits: Cases with active tuberculosis were adults, while controls were adolescents.

Using immunoSEQ multiplex PCR, the repertoire was profiled, and TCRdb retains in-frame clones only, with some absent. Among under 40,000 clones listed, roughly 90% were seen once. The CDR3 has 16 amino acids. V gave up 4 bases and J gave up 0 bases; unmatched junction bases: 8. The germline CDR1 and CDR2 sequences are SGDLS and YYNGEE. The J gene is TRBJ2-3, the V gene TRBV9; 7 bases map to TRBD1. Sequencing was done on a sample of PBMCs. The origin of this receptor is a donor aged 10 to 29 with latent tuberculosis or without tuberculosis infection. CDR3 sequence (DNA): TGTGCCAGCAGCCCTTGGGGGACAGTTAGCACAGATACGCAGTATTTT. Its protein product is CASSPWGTVSTDTQYF.